This T cell receptor beta chain was sequenced during a study of metastatic and nonmetastatic thyroid tumors. On the study more broadly: Repertoire comparisons spanned blood and tumor or nodule tissue from malignant and benign thyroid patients.

Each patient went into thyroid surgery without having received any treatment. Germline values: CDR1 LGHDT, CDR2 YNNKEL (reference sequence). The CDR3 loop spans 15 amino acids. The trim removed 4 bases at V and 2 bases at J, leaving 5 bases unmatched. Using MiXCR, TCRdb reanalyzed the PCR reads. The repertoire holds around 15,000 clones, with about 30% as singletons. Study-wide results and caveats: For both blood and tumor, malignant thyroid tumors reportedly showed significantly higher TCR beta diversity than benign nodules did.

This clone was seen at least ten times. The antigen is unknown. The gene calls are TRBV3-1 and TRBJ1-3; TRBD1 matches 7 bases. This TCR was recovered from a male donor with papillary thyroid cancer or a benign thyroid nodule (not recorded which). Some clones in this sample may be carry-over from other donors' samples. The specimen sequenced was tumor tissue. CDR3 sequence: CASSPDRATGNTIYF. The CDR3, as DNA: TGTGCCAGCAGCCCCGACAGGGCGACTGGAAACACCATATATTTT.